The present T cell receptor (beta chain) was sequenced within a study of T-cell memory formation after mild COVID-19 (TCRdb year 2021). Background on the whole study: TCR sequence clusters from the two donors were largely donor specific. The cohort comprised two young, previously healthy adult volunteers, one female and one male. In a couple of donors, T-cell clones that expanded and contracted after mild COVID-19 were tracked by sequencing TCRalpha and TCRbeta repertoires over time. The investigation overall reported the following: The second-wave clones that peaked on day 37 were not confirmed to be SARS-CoV-2 specific. Only a couple of mild cases were covered in the study, and larger cohorts including severe cases with pre-infection samples were considered necessary. Some responding clones were detected in pre-infection memory, which suggested that pre-existing cross-reactive memory T cells had joined the SARS-CoV-2 response. Clones that contracted from day 15 to 85 showed balanced CD4/CD8 phenotypes, whereas a second wave of clones that expanded from day 15 to 37 leaned towards CD4+. Contracting CD4+ clones were found mainly in CM and EM memory subsets, while CD8+ clones were enriched in EMRA.

The sample holds a few counts of this clonotype. Its specific antigen is unknown. There are no base qualities to consult, and no much larger clone falls within one base. PBMCs were isolated by Ficoll-Paque density gradient centrifugation. Sequencing instrument: Illumina NovaSeq 6000. Using 5'RACE with constant-segment primers, TCRalpha and TCRbeta cDNA libraries were constructed, with sample barcodes and unique molecular identifiers added in the process. Trizol reagent was used to extract RNA from every sample. Libraries were amplified in two PCR steps, with a second sample barcode and Illumina TruSeq adapters added in the second step. Sequencing of the libraries was done on an Illumina NovaSeq, producing 2 x 150 bp paired-end reads. The study's own analysis went as follows. The reads were demultiplexed and collapsed into UMI-guided consensus sequences using migec v1.2.7. Using mixcr v2.1.11, the UMI consensuses were aligned to TRA and TRB V and J templates and assembled into clonotypes. Expanded or contracted clonotypes were those called significant by both edgeR and NoisET, with noise models trained on biological replicates. For edgeR calls, the thresholds were a false discovery rate-adjusted p below 0.01 and a log2 fold-change of 1. As an exploratory analysis of dynamics, max-normalized trajectories of the 1000 most abundant clonotypes were examined by PCA with hierarchical clustering. Each responding clone was given a CD4 or CD8 phenotype based on the CD4+ and CD8+ repertoires, which had been sequenced separately. The public reads were reprocessed in TCRdb via fastp at Q25 and MiXCR, keeping in-frame beta chains. Here each entry gathers all rows of one CDR3 protein and keeps the most common genes and DNA. The V and J calls and clone size come from TCRdb's table, not from the authors' own analysis. This sample has some 600,000 distinct CDR3 sequences in its table, and around 16% of those were observed once. 8.1% of the sample is held by the ten biggest clonotypes.

The cysteine opens and the phenylalanine closes a CDR3 of 14 amino acids. Only the CDR3 part of the read is kept: 42 bases, read in frame from the first base. V trim: 7 bases; J trim: 2 bases; unmatched bases: 7. According to the germline V gene (reference sequence), CDR1 reads MNHNY and CDR2 reads SVGAGI. The receptor was isolated from an adult woman who had mild COVID-19 (a few samples of this study predate the infection). The sample titles of this study are shuffled in the database, so cell type and time point are left out; the donor was told from shared clones. The chain was built from TRBV6-6 and TRBJ1-1, with 7 central nucleotides matching TRBD1. The sample consisted of PBMCs or a T cell subset sorted from them (not recorded which). CDR3 sequence: CASNDDRDNTEAFF. The DNA sequence is as follows: TGTGCCAGCAACGACGACAGGGACAACACTGAAGCTTTCTTT.